The TCR beta chain under discussion was sequenced for a study of blood T cells in healthy people across ages. Broader study findings: Long-lived donors carried more naive CD4+ cells and greater diversity than aged donors. PBMCs were not sorted, which prevented a conclusive comparison of naive versus antigen-experienced cells. Getting older went along with TCR beta diversity per million T cells dropping roughly linearly.

Through a sample-barcoded 5' primer and a J-beta primer mix, a second PCR was run for roughly 6 to 11 cycles. CDR3-containing paired-end reads numbered at least 2.5 million in each sample. TCRdb re-derived calls from the 5' RACE reads in MiXCR, one entry per CDR3 protein. The sample records about 800,000 distinct CDR3 sequences, more than 35% being singletons. Concerning this clonotype itself: What it binds is unknown.

Losses at the gene ends were 1 base for V and 5 bases for J; bases not matched to a gene: 4. CDR1 and CDR2 from the germline V gene are KGHSH and LQKENI. The CDR3 is 15 amino acids. Specimen: blood. The chain links TRBV18 to TRBJ2-3; 9 bases map to TRBD1. This receptor was obtained from a man at least 80 years old in good health. The CDR3 DNA is TGTGCCAGCTCACCACGGACAGGGGAGGGAGATACGCAGTATTTT. Its translation: CASSPRTGEGDTQYF.